A selection of T cell receptor beta chains follows, all from one sample in a study of blood T cell repertoires in COVID-19. Only in-frame clones appear in the TCRdb table, and some are missing; sequencing was by immunoSEQ multiplex PCR. Here the sample spans about 190,000 clones, approximately 78% being singletons. Sequencing was performed on peripheral blood. These receptors originate from a woman of 80 years or more with active or convalescent COVID-19. Each CDR3 is given with its conserved first and last residue. The D gene is left open where the match is weak. Size is stated for part of the rows, as once, few or many counts, or as a class when the clone is expanded.

TRBJ2-7 TRBD1 NA TRBV28 CASGLGQVNEQYF TGTGCCAGCGGCTTGGGACAGGTAAACGAGCAGTACTTC
TRBJ2-6 TRBD2 NA TRBV5-1 CASSLAPSGRLSGANVLTF TGCGCCAGCAGCTTGGCTCCTAGCGGGAGACTCTCTGGGGCCAACGTCCTGACTTTC
TRBJ1-4 NA NA TRBV7-8 CASSSRGWEKLFF TGTGCCAGCAGCTCTAGGGGCTGGGAAAAACTGTTTTTT
TRBJ1-2 NA NA TRBV6-5 CASSTVNYGYTF TGTGCCAGCAGTACAGTAAACTATGGCTACACCTTC
TRBJ1-2 NA NA TRBV6-5 CASSYIMDSGYTF TGTGCCAGCAGTTATATTATGGACAGCGGCTACACCTTC
TRBJ1-2 TRBD1 NA TRBV5-1 CASSPRDRGPLGYTF TGCGCCAGCAGCCCAAGGGACAGGGGGCCCCTTGGCTACACCTTC
TRBJ1-1 NA NA TRBV30 CAWSPGGNTEAFF TGTGCCTGGAGTCCGGGAGGGAACACTGAAGCTTTCTTT
TRBJ2-7 TRBD1 NA TRBV6-1 CASSDLGTGGSYEQYF TGTGCCAGCAGTGACCTGGGGACAGGGGGTTCCTACGAGCAGTACTTC
TRBJ1-2 TRBD1 NA TRBV9 CASSVEGTGVYGYTF TGTGCCAGCAGCGTAGAGGGGACAGGTGTCTATGGCTACACCTTC
TRBJ1-1 TRBD1 NA TRBV7-2 CASSLDPQGREAFF TGTGCCAGCAGCTTAGACCCACAGGGGAGGGAAGCTTTCTTT
TRBJ2-1 NA NA TRBV6-5 CASSIYGMSEFF TGTGCCAGCAGTATCTATGGAATGAGCGAGTTCTTC
TRBJ2-5 TRBD1 NA TRBV13 CASSSRQGQETQYF TGTGCCAGCAGCTCAAGACAGGGGCAAGAGACCCAGTACTTC
TRBJ1-1 TRBD1 few TRBV29-1 CSVARGVNTEAFF TGCAGCGTTGCCAGGGGGGTGAACACTGAAGCTTTCTTT
TRBJ1-2 TRBD1 NA TRBV11-2 CASSLHSWDRAHTF TGTGCCAGCAGCTTACATAGCTGGGACAGGGCACACACCTTC
TRBJ1-5 NA NA TRBV5-5 CASSYAGDIQPQHF TGTGCCAGCAGTTACGCGGGGGACATTCAGCCCCAGCATTTT
TRBJ2-7 TRBD1 NA TRBV5-6 CASSFSAGGYYEQYF TGTGCCAGCAGCTTTTCGGCAGGGGGTTACTACGAGCAGTACTTC
TRBJ2-2 NA NA TRBV4-2 CASSQRGAGELFF TGTGCCAGCAGCCAAAGGGGCGCCGGGGAGCTGTTTTTT
TRBJ1-4 NA NA TRBV27 CASSFIGEKLFF TGTGCCAGCAGTTTTATCGGGGAAAAACTGTTTTTT
TRBJ1-1 NA NA TRBV5-1 CASFGHLNTEAFF TGCGCCAGCTTTGGACACCTGAACACTGAAGCTTTCTTT
TRBJ1-5 TRBD1 NA TRBV28 CASRKRTGGNQPQHF TGTGCCAGCAGAAAAAGGACAGGAGGCAATCAGCCCCAGCATTTT
TRBJ1-6 NA NA TRBV6-5 CASSTESLPVTTLHF TGTGCCAGCAGTACAGAGTCCCTGCCCGTAACGACCCTCCACTTT
TRBJ1-2 TRBD1 few TRBV7-8 CASSRRTGDNYGYTF TGTGCCAGCAGCCGTCGGACAGGCGATAACTATGGCTACACCTTC
TRBJ1-3 TRBD1 few TRBV2 CASSEAQTGTGDTIYF TGTGCCAGCAGTGAAGCTCAGACCGGGACAGGAGACACCATATATTTT
TRBJ1-5 TRBD1 few TRBV6-6 CASSRYPDGTGGSNQPQHF TGTGCCAGCAGTCGCTACCCCGACGGGACAGGGGGTAGCAATCAGCCCCAGCATTTT
TRBJ2-7 NA few TRBV11-2 CASSNRRGHYEQYF TGTGCCAGCAGCAACAGACGTGGTCACTACGAGCAGTACTTC
TRBJ1-1 TRBD1 NA TRBV5-5 CASSLRGQAMNTEAFF TGTGCCAGCAGCTTAAGGGGACAGGCGATGAACACTGAAGCTTTCTTT
TRBJ2-3 TRBD2 NA TRBV3-1/TRBV3-2 CASSLRTSGGAEDTQYF TGTGCCAGCAGCCTACGGACTAGCGGGGGGGCGGAAGATACGCAGTATTTT
TRBJ1-1 NA NA TRBV10-3 CAIQNTKNTEAFF TGTGCCATCCAGAACACCAAGAACACTGAAGCTTTCTTT
TRBJ2-3 NA few TRBV28 CASSQTLADTQYF TGTGCCAGCAGTCAGACTTTGGCAGATACGCAGTATTTT
TRBJ1-3 TRBD1 NA TRBV5-1 CASSLGTGSYGNTIYF TGCGCCAGCAGCTTGGGGACAGGGTCATATGGAAACACCATATATTTT
TRBJ2-7 NA NA TRBV7-8 CASSLAGLRHGDEQYF TGTGCCAGCAGCTTAGCGGGATTGAGACACGGGGACGAGCAGTACTTC
TRBJ2-1 TRBD2 NA TRBV18 CASSPLSGGYNNEQFF TGTGCCAGCTCACCACTTAGCGGGGGATATAACAATGAGCAGTTCTTC
TRBJ2-2 TRBD2 NA TRBV6-2/TRBV6-3 CASSYYPPLAGGPGELFF TGTGCCAGCAGTTACTACCCCCCCCTAGCGGGGGGTCCCGGGGAGCTGTTTTTT
TRBJ1-4 NA many TRBV18 CASSPTKEASEKLFF TGTGCCAGCTCACCAACCAAGGAGGCCAGTGAAAAACTGTTTTTT
TRBJ2-5 NA NA TRBV19 CASSIRGETQYF TGTGCCAGTAGTATCAGGGGAGAGACCCAGTACTTC
TRBJ1-1 TRBD1 NA TRBV3-1/TRBV3-2 CASSQTDREFGAFF TGTGCCAGCAGCCAAACGGACAGGGAATTCGGAGCTTTCTTT
TRBJ1-2 TRBD1 NA TRBV6-4 CASSPGQGPYGYTF TGTGCCAGCAGCCCGGGACAGGGGCCCTATGGCTACACCTTC
TRBJ1-6 NA NA TRBV12-3/TRBV12-4 CASSYRDNSPLHF TGTGCCAGCAGTTACCGGGATAATTCACCCCTCCACTTT
TRBJ2-1 TRBD2 NA TRBV7-2 CASSFSSPVFGGGYNEQFF TGTGCCAGCAGCTTCTCCTCTCCCGTCTTTGGGGGGGGGTACAATGAGCAGTTCTTC
TRBJ1-2 NA NA TRBV12-3/TRBV12-4 CASSLQSYGYTF TGTGCCAGCAGTTTGCAGTCCTATGGCTACACCTTC
TRBJ2-3 NA NA TRBV5-1 CASSPLPGDTQYF TGCGCCAGCAGCCCACTCCCAGGAGATACGCAGTATTTT
TRBJ2-7 NA NA TRBV21-1 CASSKGWRGGRIYEQYF TGTGCCAGCAGCAAAGGGTGGCGGGGGGGTCGCATATACGAGCAGTACTTC
TRBJ2-7 NA NA TRBV2 CASSRISYEQYF TGTGCCAGCAGCAGGATTTCCTACGAGCAGTACTTC
TRBJ2-3 TRBD2 NA TRBV7-6 CASSLGLAGDSTDTQYF TGTGCCAGCAGCTTAGGACTAGCGGGGGATAGCACAGATACGCAGTATTTT
TRBJ2-3 NA NA TRBV28 CASTRQSTDTQYF TGTGCCAGCACCCGACAATCGACAGATACGCAGTATTTT
TRBJ2-5 TRBD1 NA TRBV2 CASRRQGGYPQETQYF TGTGCCAGCAGGAGACAGGGGGGGTATCCCCAAGAGACCCAGTACTTC
TRBJ1-2 NA NA TRBV7-2 CASSLIGGYGYTF TGTGCCAGCAGCTTAATTGGCGGCTATGGCTACACCTTC
TRBJ2-2 TRBD1 NA TRBV3-1/TRBV3-2 CASSQGTGRGELFF TGTGCCAGCAGCCAAGGGACAGGGCGCGGGGAGCTGTTTTTT
TRBJ1-4 NA NA TRBV5-1 CASSEGVHNEKLFF TGCGCCAGCAGCGAGGGGGTACATAATGAAAAACTGTTTTTT
TRBJ2-5 NA NA TRBV11-2 CASSLLVQETQYF TGTGCCAGCAGCTTATTAGTACAAGAGACCCAGTACTTC
TRBJ2-3 TRBD2 NA TRBV5-1 CASSLDGGGTDTQYF TGCGCCAGCAGCTTGGACGGGGGGGGCACAGATACGCAGTATTTT
TRBJ2-3 TRBD2 NA TRBV6-6 CASSFGTSGGTDTQYF TGTGCCAGCAGCTTCGGGACTAGCGGGGGCACAGATACGCAGTATTTT